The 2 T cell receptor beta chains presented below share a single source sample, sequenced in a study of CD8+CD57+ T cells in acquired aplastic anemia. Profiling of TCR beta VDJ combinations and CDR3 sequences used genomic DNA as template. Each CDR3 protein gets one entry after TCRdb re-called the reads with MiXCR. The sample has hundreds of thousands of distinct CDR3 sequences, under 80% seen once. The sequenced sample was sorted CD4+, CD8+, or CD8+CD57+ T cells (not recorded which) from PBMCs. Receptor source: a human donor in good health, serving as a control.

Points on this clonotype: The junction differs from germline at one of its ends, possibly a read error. The CDR3 DNA reads TGTGCCTGCAGAAGTGGGGGGAGGACTGAAGCTTTCTTT. Amino acid sequence: CACRSGGRTEAFF. The V gene is TRBV5-1, the J gene TRBJ1-1; tentative D call: TRBD1 (5 bases). This CDR3 spans 13 amino acids. The germline gives CDR1 SGHRS, CDR2 YFSETQ. The variable domain in full, completed from reference TRBV5-1 and TRBJ1-1, reads KAGVTQTPRYLIKTRGQQVTLSCSPISGHRSVSWYQQTPGQGLQFLFEYFSETQRNKGNFPGRFSGRQFSNSRSEMNVSTLELGDSALYLCACRSGGRTEAFFGQGTRLTVV.

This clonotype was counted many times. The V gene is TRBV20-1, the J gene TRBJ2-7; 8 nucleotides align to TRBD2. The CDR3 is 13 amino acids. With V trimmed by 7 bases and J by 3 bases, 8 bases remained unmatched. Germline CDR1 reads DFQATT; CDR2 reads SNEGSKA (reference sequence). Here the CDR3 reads CSVISGVGYEQYF. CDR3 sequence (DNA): TGCAGTGTCATTAGCGGGGTAGGCTACGAGCAGTACTTC.